The source of this T cell receptor (beta chain) is a study of T-cell reconstitution after alpha-beta-depleted transplantation in children. Unique molecular identifiers were used in preparing the TCRbeta library. TCRdb processed the PCR reads anew with MiXCR; each CDR3 protein has one entry. The sample carries over 70,000 distinct CDR3 sequences, 12% recorded once. This clonotype was found many times. The material was PBMCs from the stem cell graft donor, obtained from the stem cell graft. The sequence was collected from a human donor who donated a stem cell graft to a child with inherited bone marrow failure.

The CDR3 region has the DNA TGTGCCAGCGGACAGTATAGCAATCAGCCCCAGCATTTT. It codes for CASGQYSNQPQHF. The V gene is TRBV28, the J gene TRBJ1-5, with D perhaps matching TRBD1 (6 bases). Germline V CDR1 and CDR2: MDHEN, SYDVKM. The CDR3 totals 13 residues. Deletions cut 8 bases from V and 0 bases from J, with 8 bases between.